These T cell receptor beta chains were read from a single sample in a study of identical twins. TCRdb re-called the 5' RACE reads through MiXCR, storing one row per CDR3 protein. The sample has fewer than 550,000 distinct CDR3 sequences, 13% to 15% seen once. This same sample was also part of a study on yellow fever vaccine responses in identical twins.

Sequenced input: CD4+ T cells sorted from blood. These receptors all come from a woman younger than 35 in good health. Each CDR3 is given with its conserved first and last residue. D genes are given only for firm matches. Part of the rows lack a size; the others show once, few, many or a class for expanded clones.

NA	TRBV29-1	TRBJ2-7	NA	TGCAGCGCCCCCTCCAGAGGCGTATACGAGCAGTACTTC	CSAPSRGVYEQYF
few	TRBV12-3/TRBV12-4	TRBJ1-2	NA	TGTGCCAGCAGTTTGGGAGGGTTTGGGGGCTACACCTTC	CASSLGGFGGYTF
NA	TRBV5-1	TRBJ2-7	TRBD1	TGCGCCAGCACCCCAGGGACAGTCTACTACGAGCAGTACTTC	CASTPGTVYYEQYF
many	TRBV5-1	TRBJ2-2	TRBD1	TGCGCCAGCAGCCCGGGACAGTACACCGGGGAGCTGTTTTTT	CASSPGQYTGELFF
few	TRBV2	TRBJ2-1	TRBD2	TGTGCCAGCAGTGAATATCTGTGGACTAGCGGGAACAATGAGCAGTTCTTC	CASSEYLWTSGNNEQFF
few	TRBV7-2	TRBJ2-1	NA	TGTGCCAGCAGCTTAGGGCCAGGGGCCCACAATGAGCAGTTCTTC	CASSLGPGAHNEQFF
NA	TRBV5-1	TRBJ2-2	TRBD2	TGCGCCAGCAGCTTGGCGGGACTAGCGAGGACCGGGGAGCTGTTTTTT	CASSLAGLARTGELFF
NA	TRBV11-3	TRBJ2-7	NA	TGTGCCAGCCTCGTGGGGGAGCGGTCCTACGAGCAGTACTTC	CASLVGERSYEQYF
NA	TRBV11-2	TRBJ2-3	NA	TGTGCCAGCAGCTCCACCCGAGGGGCAGTCACTAGCACAGATACGCAGTATTTT	CASSSTRGAVTSTDTQYF
few	TRBV7-3	TRBJ2-4	NA	TGTGCCAGCAGCTTGGGGGCGGGGGCCAAAAACATTCAGTACTTC	CASSLGAGAKNIQYF
NA	TRBV6-2/TRBV6-3	TRBJ1-1	TRBD1	TGTGCCAGCGGGGCAGGGGGTAGGACTGAAGCTTTCTTT	CASGAGGRTEAFF
few	TRBV4-1	TRBJ2-1	NA	TGCGCCAGCAGCCAAAAGACCTATGACCTTAGGAATGAGCAGTTCTTC	CASSQKTYDLRNEQFF
few	TRBV3-1	TRBJ2-7	TRBD2	TGTGCCAGCAGCCAAGGAGCGGGACTCGGCGAGCAGTACTTC	CASSQGAGLGEQYF
NA	TRBV7-2	TRBJ2-1	TRBD1	TGTGCCAGCATCCGCAAAGGGGGCGACGGGGACGAGCAGTTCTTC	CASIRKGGDGDEQFF
many	TRBV29-1	TRBJ2-4	NA	TGCAGCGTTGAACGAAGCGGAAACATTCAGTACTTC	CSVERSGNIQYF
NA	TRBV7-8	TRBJ2-7	TRBD1	TGTGCCAGCAGCTGGGGACAGGGTTACGAGCAGTACTTC	CASSWGQGYEQYF
NA	TRBV5-1	TRBJ2-5	NA	TGCGCCAGCACATCGTCCGGTCAGATCCAAGAGACCCAGTACTTC	CASTSSGQIQETQYF
few	TRBV3-1	TRBJ2-1	NA	TGTGCCAGCAGCCAGGTAGACACTCGGTACGAGCAGTTCTTC	CASSQVDTRYEQFF
NA	TRBV27	TRBJ2-7	TRBD1	TGTGCCAGCCGGGACAGGGTATACGAGCAGTACTTC	CASRDRVYEQYF
few	TRBV20-1	TRBJ2-7	TRBD2	TGCAGTGCTAGAGACGTATTAGCGGGAGTGCCCTACGAGCAGTACTTC	CSARDVLAGVPYEQYF
few	TRBV6-1	TRBJ1-5	NA	TGTGCCAGCACGAAGGGGTGGGCTCGGCCCCAGCATTTT	CASTKGWARPQHF
NA	TRBV4-1	TRBJ2-7	NA	TGCGCCAGCAGCCTCACCAGGGTTTCGGGGTCCTACGAGCAGTACTTC	CASSLTRVSGSYEQYF
NA	TRBV3-1	TRBJ2-5	NA	TGTGCCAGCAGCCAAGAGGTTCGGCCGACCCAGTACTTC	CASSQEVRPTQYF
NA	TRBV5-1	TRBJ1-2	NA	TGCGCCAGCAGCTTGGTGGCAAGTGAGGGCTACACCTTC	CASSLVASEGYTF
NA	TRBV7-6	TRBJ2-7	TRBD1	TGTGCCAGCAGCTTAGAGGACAGGGGGCCCTACGAGCAGTACTTC	CASSLEDRGPYEQYF
NA	TRBV7-8	TRBJ2-4	NA	TGTGCCAGCAGCTTCGGTGGTTTGGCAATAGCCAAAAACATTCAGTACTTC	CASSFGGLAIAKNIQYF
many	TRBV28	TRBJ2-7	NA	TGTGCCAGCAGTTTGCCGGGGGCGGGATTAATGGACGAGCAGTACTTC	CASSLPGAGLMDEQYF
few	TRBV9	TRBJ1-3	NA	TGTGCCAGCAGCGTAGCTGGCTTCTCTGGAAACACCATATATTTT	CASSVAGFSGNTIYF
NA	TRBV27	TRBJ2-3	NA	TGTGCCAGCAGTCTCCTTAAGGGACACCCGCGCACAGATACGCAGTATTTT	CASSLLKGHPRTDTQYF
few	TRBV20-1	TRBJ2-1	TRBD1	TGCAGTGCTAGGGGACAGGGGGCAGGTTACCTGTCCTACAATGAGCAGTTCTTC	CSARGQGAGYLSYNEQFF
NA	TRBV27	TRBJ2-3	TRBD1	TGTGCCAGCAGTCCCGGGGACAGGGGTGTCAATACGCAGTATTTT	CASSPGDRGVNTQYF
few	TRBV5-1	TRBJ2-5	NA	TGCGCCAGCAGCTTCACCCTCTTACAAGAGACCCAGTACTTC	CASSFTLLQETQYF
NA	TRBV27	TRBJ1-5	NA	TGTGCCAGCAGGCAGGATCGGGCTCAGCCCCAGCATTTT	CASRQDRAQPQHF
NA	TRBV24-1	TRBJ2-1	TRBD2	TGTGCCACCAGTGGGACTAGCGGGAGTTTTAGGCATGAGCAGTTCTTC	CATSGTSGSFRHEQFF
few	TRBV18	TRBJ2-6	TRBD1	TGTGCCAGCTCACCATCTCAGGGGGCGACAACTGGGGCCAACGTCCTGACTTTC	CASSPSQGATTGANVLTF
NA	TRBV5-1	TRBJ2-3	NA	TGCGCCAGCAGCTTTACATCCGGGATACGAGGGGAGAGGCAGTATTTT	CASSFTSGIRGERQYF
NA	TRBV4-2	TRBJ2-1	TRBD2	TGTGCCAGCAGCCAAGCGGTGGCGGGAGGGGTCAATGAGCAGTTCTTC	CASSQAVAGGVNEQFF
NA	TRBV20-1	TRBJ1-1	NA	TGCAGTGCTAGACTTCCAGGCACTGAAGCTTTCTTT	CSARLPGTEAFF
few	TRBV3-1	TRBJ2-2	TRBD2	TGTGCCAGCAGCCGTCCCGGGCGGGGGGGCCTAGGGAACACCGGGGAGCTGTTTTTT	CASSRPGRGGLGNTGELFF
few	TRBV20-1	TRBJ1-2	NA	TGCAGTGCTAGAGTTGAGAGGGCCCTTTTCTATGGCTACACCTTC	CSARVERALFYGYTF